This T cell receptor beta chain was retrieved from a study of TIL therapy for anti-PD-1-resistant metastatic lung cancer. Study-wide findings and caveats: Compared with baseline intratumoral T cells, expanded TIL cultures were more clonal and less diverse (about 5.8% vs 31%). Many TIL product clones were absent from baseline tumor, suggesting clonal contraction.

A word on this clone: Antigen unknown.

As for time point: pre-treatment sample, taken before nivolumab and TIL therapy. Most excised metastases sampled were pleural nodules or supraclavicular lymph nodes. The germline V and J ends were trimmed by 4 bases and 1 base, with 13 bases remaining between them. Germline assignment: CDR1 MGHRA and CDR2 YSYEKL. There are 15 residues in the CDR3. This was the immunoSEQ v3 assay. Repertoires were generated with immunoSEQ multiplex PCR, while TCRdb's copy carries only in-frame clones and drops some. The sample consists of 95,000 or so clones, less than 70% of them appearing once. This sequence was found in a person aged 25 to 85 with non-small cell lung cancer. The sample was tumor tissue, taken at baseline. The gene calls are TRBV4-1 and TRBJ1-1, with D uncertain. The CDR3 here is CASSLLRTANTEAFF. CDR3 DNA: TGCGCCAGCAGCCTCTTAAGGACGGCGAACACTGAAGCTTTCTTT.